The rows below give T cell receptor beta chains drawn from one sample of a study of identical twins' blood T cells. Each CDR3 protein gets one entry after TCRdb re-called the 5' RACE reads with MiXCR. The sample carries 350,000 to 400,000 distinct CDR3 sequences, under 30% recorded once. Sequences were obtained from PBMCs. Source of these receptors: a woman between 18 and 50 years old in good health. The CDR3 runs from the conserved cysteine through the conserved F or W. D genes are given only for firm matches. Some rows have no size entry. The others give once, few or many, or a class for an expanded clone.

V gene	clone size	D gene	J gene	CDR3 protein	CDR3 DNA
TRBV29-1	.	.	TRBJ2-7	CSVQTDYYEQYF	TGCAGCGTGCAGACGGATTACTACGAGCAGTACTTC
TRBV19	.	.	TRBJ1-1	CASSGVLNTEAFF	TGTGCCAGCTCGGGGGTTTTGAACACTGAAGCTTTCTTT
TRBV19	.	.	TRBJ2-1	CASTDGGFYNEQFF	TGTGCCAGTACGGACGGGGGATTCTACAATGAGCAGTTCTTC
TRBV5-4	.	.	TRBJ2-3	CASSLTGSGTDTQYF	TGTGCCAGCAGCTTGACGGGGTCAGGCACAGATACGCAGTATTTT
TRBV29-1	few	TRBD1	TRBJ1-1	CSVEVRDRDVGTEAFF	TGCAGCGTTGAAGTCCGGGACAGGGATGTTGGTACTGAAGCTTTCTTT
TRBV27	.	.	TRBJ1-1	CASSLPIRRGGGTEAFF	TGTGCCAGCAGTTTACCAATCCGGCGAGGGGGAGGCACTGAAGCTTTCTTT
TRBV7-9	few	.	TRBJ1-5	CASSPSGVQPQHF	TGTGCCAGCAGCCCTTCGGGGGTGCAGCCCCAGCATTTT
TRBV27	.	.	TRBJ2-7	CASRHGGAYERYF	TGTGCCAGCAGGCACGGGGGTGCCTACGAGCGGTACTTC
TRBV7-2	.	.	TRBJ1-5	CASSLRTDQPQHF	TGTGCCAGCAGCTTACGGACCGATCAGCCCCAGCATTTT
TRBV2	many	.	TRBJ1-2	CASSEGTWANYGYTF	TGTGCCAGCAGTGAGGGGACCTGGGCTAACTATGGCTACACCTTC
TRBV28	.	.	TRBJ1-2	CASSLRGGSKVYTF	TGTGCCAGCAGTTTACGTGGAGGGTCGAAGGTCTACACCTTC
TRBV20-1	.	.	TRBJ2-1	CSARDGGYPYNEQFF	TGCAGTGCTAGAGATGGGGGGTATCCCTACAATGAGCAGTTCTTC
TRBV7-9	.	.	TRBJ1-2	CASSLTSLGAGEGGYAF	TGTGCCAGCAGCTTAACCTCGTTAGGAGCAGGAGAGGGCGGCTACGCCTTC
TRBV2	few	.	TRBJ1-5	CASKIEGNQPQHF	TGTGCCAGCAAAATTGAGGGCAATCAGCCCCAGCATTTT
TRBV6-2/TRBV6-3	many	.	TRBJ2-1	CASSYNPVGSEISYNEQFF	TGTGCCAGCAGTTATAACCCTGTGGGTAGCGAGATCTCCTACAATGAGCAGTTCTTC
TRBV29-1	many	.	TRBJ1-5	CSAGDSYQPQHF	TGCAGCGCCGGCGACAGTTATCAGCCCCAGCATTTT
TRBV20-1	.	.	TRBJ1-1	CSARVKGRFETEAFF	TGCAGTGCTAGAGTAAAGGGACGCTTCGAAACTGAAGCTTTCTTT
TRBV15	few	.	TRBJ2-3	CATSRKRGGTDTQYF	TGTGCCACCAGCAGAAAACGAGGGGGCACAGATACGCAGTATTTT
TRBV2	.	TRBD1	TRBJ1-2	CASSGDRDGYGYTF	TGTGCCAGCAGTGGGGACAGGGATGGCTATGGCTACACCTTC
TRBV5-1	.	TRBD1	TRBJ1-2	CASSEGAPTDGYTF	TGCGCCAGCAGCGAGGGGGCGCCTACAGATGGCTACACCTTC
TRBV12-5	few	TRBD1	TRBJ1-2	CASGRQGLDGYTF	TGTGCTAGTGGTCGACAGGGTTTGGATGGCTACACCTTC
TRBV20-1	few	TRBD2	TRBJ2-1	CSAKKPGTRGNEQFF	TGCAGTGCCAAAAAACCCGGGACTAGGGGCAATGAGCAGTTCTTC
TRBV7-2	.	.	TRBJ1-1	CASSLPYLSGHPPGAFF	TGTGCCAGCAGCTTACCTTATCTATCGGGCCACCCTCCCGGAGCTTTCTTT
TRBV11-2	few	TRBD1	TRBJ2-3	CASSLIQGRTFTDTQYF	TGTGCCAGCAGTTTGATACAGGGGCGAACCTTCACAGATACGCAGTATTTT
TRBV5-1	.	TRBD1	TRBJ2-3	CASSLTGVGTDTQYF	TGCGCCAGCAGCTTGACAGGGGTCGGCACAGATACGCAGTATTTT
TRBV20-1	few	.	TRBJ2-4	CSARDRTQSGGKNIQYF	TGCAGTGCTAGAGATCGGACTCAAAGTGGGGGCAAAAACATTCAGTACTTC
TRBV29-1	few	TRBD1	TRBJ2-7	CSVVGDRLSYEQYF	TGCAGCGTTGTGGGGGACAGACTCTCCTACGAGCAGTACTTC
TRBV2	.	.	TRBJ1-2	CASSEHLNYGYTF	TGTGCCAGCAGTGAACATCTTAACTATGGCTACACCTTC
TRBV7-9	few	.	TRBJ1-5	CASSLTEQPQHF	TGTGCCAGCAGCTTAACAGAACAGCCCCAGCATTTT